These 31 T cell receptor beta chains originate from one sample sequenced in a study of blood T cells in healthy people across ages. With a J-beta primer mix and a sample-barcoded 5' primer, a second PCR ran about 6 to 11 cycles. TCRdb itself ran the 5' RACE reads through MiXCR, one entry per CDR3 protein. The sample contains about 1.5 million distinct CDR3 sequences, about 40% of which appear only once. Source material: blood. Source of these receptors: a young woman in good health.

V and J are TRBV20-1 and TRBJ2-3; no firm D call. Trimming took 3 bases from V and 2 from J, leaving 9 bases between them. Germline V lookup: CDR1 DFQATT, CDR2 SNEGSKA (reference sequence). The CDR3 is made up of 13 amino acids. The CDR3 coding sequence is TGCAGTGCTAGGCAGGTGATCACAGATACGCAGTATTTT. Protein sequence: CSARQVITDTQYF.

This clonotype has a handful of counts. V and J are TRBV2 and TRBJ2-3; 10 bases line up with TRBD2. Germline V CDR1 and CDR2: SNHLY, FYNNEI. The V gene end was trimmed by 6 bases and the J gene end by 4 bases; junction bases not matched to a gene: 4. CDR3 length: 14 residues. The CDR3 sequence: CASRASGSADTQYF. In nucleotides, the CDR3 is TGTGCCAGCAGGGCTAGCGGGAGCGCAGATACGCAGTATTTT.

This chain uses TRBV11-2 with TRBJ2-5, with TRBD2 matching over 9 bases. V gave up 3 bases and J gave up 11 bases; unmatched junction bases: 16. The V gene's germline CDR1 is SGHAT and CDR2 FQNNGV. The CDR3 totals 16 residues. The CDR3 reads CASSLVPSGNHNEQYF. DNA of the CDR3: TGTGCCAGCAGCTTGGTGCCTAGCGGGAATCACAATGAGCAGTACTTC.

V is TRBV30 and J is TRBJ2-4; no clear D. The J call may be faulty, since TRBJ2-7 better matches the DNA end. This CDR3 has 13 amino acids. Germline CDR1 reads GTSNPN; CDR2 reads SVGIG (reference sequence). CDR3 DNA: TGTGCCTGGAGTTTTTCAGGCGACTACGAGCAGTACTTC. Translating it yields CAWSFSGDYEQYF.

This chain links TRBV5-1 with TRBJ2-7; possibly TRBD1 for D (6 bases). The length of the CDR3 is 15 residues. Germline assignment: CDR1 SGHRS and CDR2 YFSETQ. V lost 1 base, J lost 7 bases, and 18 bases lay in between. Written as DNA, the CDR3 is TGCGCCAGCAGCTTGTCGCATAGAGGGGACAATGAGCAGTACTTC. This sequence encodes CASSLSHRGDNEQYF. Full variable domain (remainder filled in from reference TRBV5-1 and TRBJ2-7): KAGVTQTPRYLIKTRGQQVTLSCSPISGHRSVSWYQQTPGQGLQFLFEYFSETQRNKGNFPGRFSGRQFSNSRSEMNVSTLELGDSALYLCASSLSHRGDNEQYFGPGTRLTVT.

Notes on this clonotype: A single base separates this from a much larger clone, so it may be a read error. The chain recombines TRBV9 with TRBJ2-4, with unresolved D. The J call may be faulty, since TRBJ2-7 better matches the DNA end. The CDR3 contains 12 residues. The germline gives CDR1 SGDLS, CDR2 YYNGEE. CDR3 protein: CASSVVFYEQYF. CDR3 nucleotide sequence: TGTGCCAGCAGCGTAGTATTCTACGAGCAGTACTTC.

This clonotype was detected a few times. The rearrangement joins TRBV6-5 to TRBJ1-1, with TRBD1 matching over 7 bases. This CDR3 has 16 amino acids. The trim removed 6 bases at V and 0 bases at J, leaving 10 bases unmatched. In germline, CDR1 is MNHEY, CDR2 SVGAGI. The CDR3 region is CASSRRGSLVNTEAFF. The CDR3 nucleotides are TGTGCCAGCAGCCGCAGGGGGAGTCTGGTGAACACTGAAGCTTTCTTT.

The chain uses TRBV7-2 and TRBJ2-1; 7 positions match TRBD2. The CDR3 runs to 16 residues. The germline gives CDR1 SGHTA, CDR2 FQGNSA. V trimming: 0 bases; J trimming: 3 bases; junction bases outside the gene matches: 5. In DNA, the CDR3 is TGTGCCAGCAGCTTAGCGCTTCGGGACTACTACAATGAGCAGTTCTTC. This codes for CASSLALRDYYNEQFF.

This chain connects TRBV24-1 to TRBJ2-4; D gene unclear. Between the trimmed V and J ends, which lost 3 bases and 13 bases, there was a span of 12 bases. The CDR3 sequence is 12 residues long. Germline V gene sequence: CDR1 KGHDR, CDR2 SFDVKD. In nucleotides, the CDR3 is TGTGCCACCAGTGATGGTTCGGATAGACAGTACTTC. This sequence encodes CATSDGSDRQYF.

The sample holds one count of this clonotype. This rearrangement joins TRBV28 to TRBJ2-5; D unresolved. Germline-derived CDR1 and CDR2 are MDHEN and SYDVKM. V lost 5 bases and J 7 bases, leaving 14 bases between the germline ends. The CDR3 runs to 13 residues. The CDR3 region is CASSPDTGGTQYF. In DNA, the CDR3 is TGTGCCAGCAGTCCCGACACGGGCGGGACCCAGTACTTC.

A few counts support this clonotype. The chain links TRBV4-1 to TRBJ2-1, with 8 bases fitting TRBD2. The DNA end is a closer match to TRBJ2-7, so the J assignment may be wrong. Germline V gives CDR1 MGHRA, CDR2 YSYEKL. The CDR3 is made up of 15 amino acids. As DNA, the CDR3 is TGCGCCAGCAGGCCAGATGGCGGGGGGTACAATGAGCAGTACTTC. Its translation is CASRPDGGGYNEQYF.

The sample holds a few counts of this clonotype. The rearrangement joins TRBV3-1 to TRBJ2-4; 11 positions match TRBD2. Germline-derived CDR1 and CDR2 are LGHDT and YNNKEL (reference sequence). The CDR3 is 18 residues long. V was clipped by 4 bases and J by 0 bases; unmatched bases: 8. The CDR3 protein is CASSPGLAEASAKNIQYF. The CDR3 DNA reads TGTGCCAGCAGCCCGGGACTAGCGGAGGCATCAGCCAAAAACATTCAGTACTTC.

Ten or more counts support this clonotype. The chain employs TRBV6-6 and TRBJ2-7, with D uncertain. This CDR3 contains 13 residues. The V and J ends lost 3 bases and 3 bases respectively, with 9 bases between them. Germline V CDR1 and CDR2: MNHNY, SVGAGI (reference sequence). The CDR3 sequence is CASSYGGLYEQYF. CDR3 coding DNA: TGTGCCAGCAGTTATGGCGGTCTCTACGAGCAGTACTTC.

The chain employs TRBV7-2 and TRBJ2-5, with unresolved D. This CDR3 has 15 residues. The germline CDR1 and CDR2 sequences are SGHTA and FQGNSA. The V end was cut by 6 bases, the J end by 11 bases, with 25 bases between. Written as DNA, the CDR3 is TGTGCCAGCAGTTATAAAGTTGGCCAGTGGAGTGAGCAGTACTTC. This translates into CASSYKVGQWSEQYF.

Only a few counts were recorded for this clonotype. The rearrangement links TRBV10-3 to TRBJ2-7, with a possible D match to TRBD2 (5 bases). The CDR3 is 12 residues long. V was trimmed by 10 bases and J by 5 bases, leaving 15 bases between them. Germline-derived CDR1 and CDR2 are ENHRY and SYGVKD. CDR3 in amino acids: CASSLMGDEQYF. Written as DNA, the CDR3 is TGTGCCAGCAGCTTAATGGGAGACGAGCAGTACTTC.

The V and J genes are TRBV6-5 and TRBJ2-5, with TRBD2 matching over 12 bases. The DNA end favors TRBJ2-7, so the J call may be wrong. CDR1 MNHEY and CDR2 SVGAGI come from the germline V gene. The CDR3 runs 15 residues. CDR3 sequence (DNA): TGTGCCAGCAGACCACTAGCGGGGGGACTTTACGAGCAGTACTTC. This translates into CASRPLAGGLYEQYF.

V and J are TRBV18 and TRBJ2-7; possibly TRBD1 or TRBD2 for D (5 bases each). The CDR3 is made up of 16 amino acids. Germline V gene lookup returns CDR1 KGHSH and CDR2 LQKENI. Trimming stripped 6 bases from V and 1 base from J, with 19 bases between. CDR3 in DNA: TGTGCCAGCTCGCCTATATCCGGGACGGATTCCTACGAGCAGTACTTC. Translating it yields CASSPISGTDSYEQYF.

The sample holds a few counts of this clonotype. The rearrangement uses TRBV20-1 and TRBJ2-3; D is possibly TRBD2 (6 bases). The CDR3 is 14 residues long. Per the germline V gene, CDR1 is DFQATT and CDR2 is SNEGSKA (reference sequence). V shed 6 bases and J shed 0 bases, with 13 bases lying between them. CDR3 loop: CSAAREASTDTQYF. Here the CDR3 DNA reads TGCAGTGCCGCGAGGGAGGCTAGCACAGATACGCAGTATTTT.

Regarding this clonotype: Germline and junction disagree at one end, which may indicate a read error. The gene calls are TRBV2 and TRBJ2-7; possible D gene TRBD1, 6 bases. The CDR3 runs to 12 residues. Germline assignment: CDR1 SNHLY and CDR2 FYNNEI. CDR3 amino acids: CAGRNEGVEQYF. The DNA for the CDR3 is TGTGCCGGCAGAAATGAGGGGGTCGAGCAGTACTTC.

A remark on this clonotype: A read error may account for a junction end that differs from germline. V is TRBV20-1 and J is TRBJ1-5, with unresolved D. Germline V gene sequence: CDR1 DFQATT, CDR2 SNEGSKA (reference sequence). The CDR3 runs to 14 residues. The CDR3 DNA is TGCAGTGCTAATTCACACTATAGCAATCAGCACCAGCATTTT. As protein: CSANSHYSNQHQHF.

The V gene is TRBV4-1, the J gene TRBJ1-1; D perhaps matches TRBD1 (6 bases). The V gene lost 1 base and the J gene lost 1 base, with 10 bases spanning the gap. The CDR3 contains 15 residues. Germline lookup yields CDR1 MGHRA and CDR2 YSYEKL. The CDR3 region has the DNA TGCGCCAGCAGCCAAGGGAGGGGGGCGAACACTGAAGCTTTCTTT. Residues: CASSQGRGANTEAFF.

This clonotype has a handful of counts. This chain uses TRBV7-9 with TRBJ1-6; no firm D call. The CDR3 covers 15 residues. With 5 bases removed from V and 5 bases from J, the gap between germline ends came to 13 bases. Germline V gives CDR1 SEHNR, CDR2 FQNEAQ (reference sequence). The CDR3 loop reads CASSPRSNDNSPLHF. The CDR3 DNA is TGTGCCAGCAGCCCCCGTTCTAATGATAATTCACCCCTCCACTTT.

The rearrangement links TRBV9 to TRBJ2-7; the D gene could be TRBD1 or TRBD2 (5 bases each). The V gene's germline CDR1 is SGDLS and CDR2 YYNGEE. The V and J ends lost 3 bases and 3 bases respectively, with 16 bases between them. The length of the CDR3 is 15 residues. In DNA form, the CDR3 reads TGTGCCAGCAGCGAGTACGGGGCGGAAAACTACGAGCAGTACTTC. Amino acids: CASSEYGAENYEQYF. The variable domain in full, with the rest retrieved from reference TRBV9 and TRBJ2-7, is DSGVTQTPKHLITATGQRVTLRCSPRSGDLSVYWYQQSLDQGLQFLIQYYNGEERAKGNILERFSAQQFPDLHSELNLSSLELGDSALYFCASSEYGAENYEQYFGPGTRLTVT.

The rearrangement uses TRBV29-1 and TRBJ2-3, with TRBD1 matching 7 bases. The length of the CDR3 is 14 residues. In germline, CDR1 is SQVTM, CDR2 ANQGSEA. Germline trimming cut 6 bases from V and 0 bases from J; bases unmatched to any gene: 6. As DNA, the CDR3 is TGCAGCGTGGTCCGGACAGGAAGCACAGATACGCAGTATTTT. Encoded protein: CSVVRTGSTDTQYF.

The rearrangement uses TRBV6-5 and TRBJ1-1, with 10 bases matching TRBD1. With 4 bases clipped from V and 6 bases from J, the junction kept 11 bases outside the gene matches. The CDR3 is 16 residues long. Germline CDR1 and CDR2: MNHEY and SVGAGI. The CDR3 is CASSFHRDRGEAEAFF. DNA for the CDR3: TGTGCCAGCAGTTTCCACCGGGACAGGGGTGAGGCTGAAGCTTTCTTT.

A note on this clonotype: The junction shows a germline mismatch at one end, possibly a read error. The chain carries TRBV10-3 and TRBJ2-1; TRBD2 agrees at 10 bases. Germline values: CDR1 ENHRY, CDR2 SYGVKD. This CDR3 contains 15 residues. The CDR3 bases are TGTGCCGTCAGTGAAAGGCTAGCGGGAGAATTCGAGCAGTTCTTC. It encodes CAVSERLAGEFEQFF.

This clonotype was seen only a few times. The chain couples TRBV27 to TRBJ1-4; weak D call: TRBD1 (6 bases). V was trimmed by 4 bases and J by 5 bases, leaving 11 bases between them. Germline loops: CDR1 MNHEY, CDR2 SMNVEV (reference sequence). The length of the CDR3 is 14 residues. The CDR3 region is CASSYRGGNEKLFF. CDR3 DNA sequence: TGTGCCAGCAGTTACAGAGGGGGGAATGAAAAACTGTTTTTT.

This clonotype showed up many times. The V call is TRBV5-1, the J call TRBJ1-2, with D tentatively TRBD1 (6 bases). This CDR3 has 14 residues. Germline V gene data show CDR1 as SGHRS and CDR2 as YFSETQ. With 3 bases removed from V and 6 bases from J, the gap between germline ends came to 15 bases. The CDR3 region is CASSSDLGADGYTF. CDR3 in DNA: TGCGCCAGCAGCTCAGACCTGGGGGCCGATGGCTACACCTTC.

The V gene is TRBV21-1, the J gene TRBJ1-5. TRBV21-1 is noted as a pseudogene. The CDR3 is 18 residues long. CDR3 sequence (DNA): TGTGCCAGCAGCAGAACCGTTTATATAAGGGATAGCAATCAGCCCCAGCATTTT. Encoded protein: CASSRTVYIRDSNQPQHF.

The chain links TRBV5-5 to TRBJ2-3; D possibly corresponds to TRBD2 (6 bases). The CDR3 is made up of 15 amino acids. With 6 bases removed from V and 4 bases from J, the gap between germline ends came to 18 bases. Germline assignment: CDR1 SGHKS and CDR2 YYEKEE (reference sequence). For the CDR3, the DNA is TGTGCCAGCAACTGGGGGACTGCAGTTGCAGATACGCAGTATTTT. Protein: CASNWGTAVADTQYF.

This clonotype was counted only a few times. The chain has TRBV3-1 and TRBJ1-1, with a tentative D call TRBD1 (6 bases). Germline CDR1 reads LGHDT; CDR2 reads YNNKEL (reference sequence). This CDR3 contains 14 residues. V lost 4 bases, J lost 7 bases, and 16 bases lay in between. The CDR3 spells CASSLKGGQGEAFF. DNA for the CDR3: TGTGCCAGCAGCCTAAAGGGGGGGCAAGGTGAAGCTTTCTTT.